This T cell receptor (beta chain) was profiled in a study of shared clonotypes between healthy human individuals. Sequenced by immunoSEQ multiplex PCR; TCRdb stores in-frame clones only, minus some. The sample records a few hundred thousand clones, just over 65% being singletons. Losses at the gene ends were 2 bases for V and 7 bases for J; bases not matched to a gene: 15. Germline CDR1 PRHDT, CDR2 FYEKMQ (reference sequence). The CDR3 loop spans 17 amino acids. The sequence was obtained from a man aged 25-45 years in good health. The chain is built from TRBV13 and TRBJ2-7; TRBD2 matches at 9 bases. The sequenced sample consisted of memory CD4+ T cells sorted from blood. Specified subset: CD45RA-negative fraction. Here the CDR3 reads CASSLWRGRARIWEQYF. In DNA, the CDR3 is TGTGCCAGCAGCTTATGGCGCGGGAGGGCCCGTATATGGGAGCAGTACTTC.